This entry describes one T cell receptor beta chain. The antigen is unknown. These data come from a study of T cell responses to AZD1222 COVID-19 vaccine. This CDR3 has 14 amino acids. Germline assignment: CDR1 MRHNA and CDR2 SNTAGT. With 4 bases clipped from V and 4 bases from J, the junction kept 2 bases outside the gene matches. Findings and caveats of the study: Close to half of spike-specific TCRs reportedly recognize unmutated variant regions. It should be noted that donors were predominantly white British and more often female, and clonal diversity was possibly underestimated.

Measured with immunoSEQ multiplex PCR; TCRdb has only the in-frame clones, and not every one. The sample contains roughly 140,000 clones, roughly 88% of which appear only once. This chain connects TRBV6-4 to TRBJ2-3, with 10 positions matching TRBD2. The sequenced sample was peripheral blood, obtained on day 0 of MenACWY control vaccination. This TCR was sampled from an adult in good health. In DNA, the CDR3 is TGTGCCAGCAGTGTAGCGGGAGGCGCAGATACGCAGTATTTT. Encoded protein: CASSVAGGADTQYF.